The source of this TCR beta chain is a study of cytomegalovirus exposure and HLA in healthy donors. PCR involved 60 Vbeta and 13 Jbeta primers. Using immunoSEQ multiplex PCR, the repertoire was profiled, and TCRdb retains in-frame clones only, with some absent. The sample lists fewer than 200,000 clones, 81% occurring once. This CDR3 comprises 15 residues. Between the trimmed V and J ends, which lost 2 bases and 2 bases, there was a span of 10 bases. Germline V gene data show CDR1 as MNHEY and CDR2 as SVGAGI. Whole-study findings and limits: Most observed TCR sequences were rare, whereas some public TCRs were detected in many donors.

To note about this clone: The antigen remains unidentified.

V gene TRBV6-5 combines with J gene TRBJ1-5; D unresolved. The receptor was derived from a woman aged 18-29 years in good health and CMV-seropositive. The specimen was PBMCs. CDR3 sequence reads: CASSYGRSGNQPQHF. CDR3 in DNA: TGTGCCAGCAGTTACGGCCGAAGTGGCAATCAGCCCCAGCATTTT.